The rows below give T cell receptor beta chains drawn from one sample of a study of blood T cell repertoires in COVID-19. The repertoire was sequenced with immunoSEQ multiplex PCR; TCRdb's copy has only in-frame clones and lacks some. The sample yields around 140,000 clones, 85% to 90% seen once. Sequences were obtained from peripheral blood. The origin of the receptors is a man aged 70-80 years with active COVID-19. Both conserved end residues are part of each CDR3. A D gene is named only where the DNA matches it firmly. Size is stated for part of the rows, as once, few or many counts, or as a class when the clone is expanded.

TRBJ1-1	NA	NA	TRBV21-1	CASSPRGRWTGGFPEAFF	TGTGCCAGCAGCCCGAGGGGGAGGTGGACAGGGGGCTTCCCTGAAGCTTTCTTT
TRBJ2-7	NA	NA	TRBV27	CASRAQGKTYEQYF	TGTGCCAGCAGGGCGCAGGGAAAGACCTACGAGCAGTACTTC
TRBJ2-5	NA	NA	TRBV24-1	CATSDPSSGGETQYF	TGTGCCACCAGTGATCCCTCTTCTGGCGGAGAGACCCAGTACTTC
TRBJ2-7	NA	NA	TRBV11-2	CASSWELSGLGLQYF	TGTGCCAGCAGCTGGGAGTTGAGCGGCCTAGGTCTTCAGTACTTC
TRBJ2-7	NA	few	TRBV18	CASSPGGGVNYEQYF	TGTGCCAGCTCACCCGGAGGAGGCGTCAACTACGAGCAGTACTTC
TRBJ1-5	NA	NA	TRBV6-5	CASSSDGGANQPQHF	TGTGCCAGCAGTTCCGACGGGGGAGCGAATCAGCCCCAGCATTTT
TRBJ2-7	TRBD2	few	TRBV28	CASSYGLAGTYEQYF	TGTGCCAGCAGCTACGGACTAGCGGGAACCTACGAGCAGTACTTC
TRBJ1-3	NA	once	TRBV5-1	CASSVGGGNTIYF	TGCGCCAGCAGCGTGGGGGGCGGAAACACCATATATTTT
TRBJ2-1	NA	NA	TRBV7-9	CASSLTYSSYNEQFF	TGTGCCAGCAGCTTAACGTATAGCTCCTACAATGAGCAGTTCTTC
TRBJ2-2	NA	NA	TRBV7-9	CASSLGRPNTGELFF	TGTGCCAGCAGCTTAGGGCGGCCGAACACCGGGGAGCTGTTTTTT
TRBJ2-7	TRBD2	NA	TRBV2	CASSEAQTSGSYEQYF	TGTGCCAGCAGTGAAGCGCAGACTAGCGGGAGCTACGAGCAGTACTTC
TRBJ1-3	NA	NA	TRBV7-9	CASSSPGSGNTIYF	TGTGCCAGCAGCTCACCGGGCTCTGGAAACACCATATATTTT
TRBJ2-1	NA	NA	TRBV12-3/TRBV12-4	CASNRGRANEQFF	TGTGCCAGCAACCGGGGAAGGGCCAATGAGCAGTTCTTC
TRBJ2-5	NA	NA	TRBV15	CATSRDPAGKETQYF	TGTGCCACCAGCAGAGATCCGGCAGGGAAAGAGACCCAGTACTTC
TRBJ1-5	NA	NA	TRBV18	CASSPFRNFNQPQHF	TGTGCCAGCTCACCATTCAGGAATTTCAATCAGCCCCAGCATTTT
TRBJ2-2	NA	few	TRBV5-1	CASSFMAGDTGELFF	TGCGCCAGCAGTTTTATGGCAGGGGACACCGGGGAGCTGTTTTTT
TRBJ1-2	NA	NA	TRBV6-1	CASSESYNYGYTF	TGTGCCAGCAGTGAGTCCTATAACTATGGCTACACCTTC
TRBJ2-5	NA	NA	TRBV5-5	CASSGEFFQETQYF	TGTGCCAGCAGCGGAGAGTTCTTTCAAGAGACCCAGTACTTC
TRBJ2-2	NA	NA	TRBV29-1	CSVIPADGANTGELFF	TGCAGCGTTATTCCCGCCGACGGGGCGAACACCGGGGAGCTGTTTTTT
TRBJ1-5	TRBD1	NA	TRBV29-1	CSVLTVTGANQPQHF	TGCAGCGTTTTAACCGTGACAGGGGCCAATCAGCCCCAGCATTTT
TRBJ2-1	TRBD2	NA	TRBV5-4	CASSGTSGSLYNEQFF	TGTGCCAGTTCCGGGACTAGCGGGAGTTTATACAATGAGCAGTTCTTC
TRBJ2-7	NA	NA	TRBV18	CASSGGKNEQYF	TGTGCCAGCTCAGGGGGCAAGAACGAGCAGTACTTC
TRBJ1-4	NA	NA	TRBV28	CASTSGGTNEKLFF	TGTGCCAGCACCTCGGGGGGGACAAACGAAAAACTGTTTTTT
TRBJ2-1	NA	NA	TRBV7-2	CASSLGSNEQFF	TGTGCCAGCAGCCTCGGGAGCAATGAGCAGTTCTTC
TRBJ1-5	NA	NA	TRBV5-6	CASSKTKYQPQHF	TGTGCCAGCAGCAAGACAAAATATCAGCCCCAGCATTTT
TRBJ1-1	NA	NA	TRBV7-9	CASSLAYSVEAFF	TGTGCCAGCAGCTTAGCATATTCGGTCGAGGCTTTCTTT
TRBJ2-7	TRBD2	NA	TRBV6-6	CASSYRLAGEREQYF	TGTGCCAGCAGCTACCGACTAGCGGGAGAACGCGAGCAGTACTTC
TRBJ2-1	NA	NA	TRBV28	CASSLLGGEQFF	TGTGCCAGCAGTTTATTAGGCGGTGAGCAGTTCTTC
TRBJ2-2	NA	NA	TRBV6-6	CASSSRDFNTGELFF	TGTGCCAGCAGCTCCCGGGATTTTAACACCGGGGAGCTGTTTTTT
TRBJ2-3	NA	NA	TRBV7-2	CASSLAKDLPTQYF	TGTGCCAGCAGCTTAGCCAAGGACTTACCTACGCAGTATTTT
TRBJ1-5	NA	once	TRBV3-1/TRBV3-2	CASSLQNSNQPQHF	TGTGCCAGCAGCCTCCAGAACAGCAATCAGCCCCAGCATTTT
TRBJ2-7	NA	NA	TRBV4-3	CASSQDRTASNEQYF	TGCGCCAGCAGCCAAGATCGGACAGCTTCCAACGAGCAGTACTTC
TRBJ1-5	NA	NA	TRBV19	CASSMRDTYSNQPQHF	TGTGCCAGTAGTATGAGGGACACCTATAGCAATCAGCCCCAGCATTTT
TRBJ2-7	NA	NA	TRBV20-1	CSAYINEQYF	TGCAGTGCTTACATAAACGAGCAGTACTTC
TRBJ2-1	NA	NA	TRBV4-3	CASSQSFGSAYNEQFF	TGCGCCAGCAGCCAATCATTCGGGTCCGCCTACAATGAGCAGTTCTTC
TRBJ2-1	TRBD1	NA	TRBV25-1	CASSVDRVNEQFF	TGTGCCAGCAGTGTTGACAGGGTCAATGAGCAGTTCTTC
TRBJ2-7	TRBD2	few	TRBV7-3	CASSSPLAGGLPYEQYF	TGTGCCAGCAGTTCTCCTCTAGCGGGAGGGCTCCCCTACGAGCAGTACTTC
TRBJ2-5	TRBD2	NA	TRBV9	CASSVSSGKETQYF	TGTGCCAGCAGCGTATCTAGCGGGAAAGAGACCCAGTACTTC
TRBJ2-2	NA	few	TRBV11-3	CASSNRQGGTGELFF	TGTGCCAGCAGCAACCGACAGGGAGGCACCGGGGAGCTGTTTTTT
TRBJ2-4	TRBD1	NA	TRBV15	CATSIRTGVYSKNIQYF	TGTGCCACCAGCATCAGGACAGGGGTTTATTCCAAAAACATTCAGTACTTC
TRBJ1-5	TRBD1	few	TRBV27	CASSAPGGSQPQHF	TGTGCCAGCAGTGCCCCAGGGGGAAGCCAGCCCCAGCATTTT
TRBJ1-4	TRBD1	NA	TRBV24-1	CATSGPTGVGGEKLFF	TGTGCCACCAGTGGTCCTACAGGGGTCGGCGGGGAAAAACTGTTTTTT
TRBJ2-7	TRBD1	once	TRBV11-2	CASSVDRVEQYF	TGTGCCAGCAGCGTGGACAGGGTCGAGCAGTACTTC
TRBJ1-5	NA	few	TRBV30	CAWSRQGGNQPQHF	TGTGCCTGGAGTAGGCAGGGAGGGAATCAGCCCCAGCATTTT
TRBJ2-2	TRBD2	NA	TRBV27	CASSRTSGRALAGELFF	TGTGCCAGCAGTAGGACTAGCGGGAGGGCCCTGGCCGGGGAGCTGTTTTTT
TRBJ2-1	TRBD1	once	TRBV7-2	CASSLGGRGRSNEQFF	TGTGCCAGCAGCTTAGGGGGCAGGGGGCGAAGCAATGAGCAGTTCTTC
TRBJ1-5	TRBD1	NA	TRBV19	CASRGTASNQPQHF	TGTGCCAGTAGGGGGACAGCGAGCAATCAGCCCCAGCATTTT
TRBJ1-2	NA	NA	TRBV11-2	CASSRRGKNYGYTF	TGTGCCAGCAGCCGCCGAGGGAAGAACTATGGCTACACCTTC
TRBJ2-7	TRBD2	NA	TRBV27	CASSWGGSYEQYF	TGTGCCAGCAGTTGGGGGGGCTCCTACGAGCAGTACTTC
TRBJ1-6	NA	NA	TRBV27	CASSFRGENSPLHF	TGTGCCAGCAGTTTCAGGGGAGAGAATTCACCCCTCCACTTT
TRBJ2-7	NA	NA	TRBV14	CASSQAAGISYEQYF	TGTGCCAGCAGCCAAGCGGCGGGCATCTCCTACGAGCAGTACTTC
TRBJ1-3	NA	NA	TRBV5-1	CASSLAGGQSSGNTIYF	TGCGCCAGCAGCTTGGCCGGTGGACAGAGCTCTGGAAACACCATATATTTT
TRBJ2-3	NA	NA	TRBV6-5	CASLGADTQYF	TGTGCCAGCCTCGGGGCAGATACGCAGTATTTT
TRBJ2-3	TRBD1	NA	TRBV29-1	CSGRQGSTDTQYF	TGCAGCGGGCGACAGGGATCCACAGATACGCAGTATTTT
TRBJ2-7	NA	NA	TRBV11-2	CASSLDGSTYEQYF	TGTGCCAGCAGCTTAGATGGCAGTACCTACGAGCAGTACTTC
TRBJ2-7	TRBD2	once	TRBV7-2	CASSRGEGYEQYF	TGTGCCAGCAGCCGAGGGGAGGGCTACGAGCAGTACTTC
TRBJ2-2	NA	NA	TRBV7-3	CASSFTPAGELFF	TGTGCCAGCAGCTTTACCCCAGCCGGGGAGCTGTTTTTT
TRBJ2-3	NA	NA	TRBV6-5	CASTGELGIGDTQYF	TGTGCCAGCACCGGGGAACTTGGAATTGGGGATACGCAGTATTTT
TRBJ1-5	NA	NA	TRBV28	CASITDGGYSNQPQHF	TGTGCCAGCATTACCGACGGAGGGTATAGCAATCAGCCCCAGCATTTT
TRBJ2-5	TRBD1	NA	TRBV7-9	CASSLADRVTETQYF	TGTGCCAGCAGCTTAGCTGACAGGGTGACGGAGACCCAGTACTTC